Following are 2 T cell receptor beta chains from one sample sequenced in a study of T cells in Graves' hyperthyroidism and ophthalmopathy. The investigators amplified TCR beta CDR3 regions from RNA transcripts. First-round RT-PCR of the TCR CDR3 relied on the HTBI primer set. Via MiXCR, TCRdb re-called the multiplex PCR reads, giving one row per CDR3 protein. The sample lists 600,000 to 700,000 distinct CDR3 sequences, 45% occurring once. The sequencing input was peripheral blood or thyroid tissue (not recorded which). The receptors come from an adult man with Graves' disease, either hyperthyroidism or ophthalmopathy (not recorded which).

This chain connects TRBV7-2 to TRBJ2-3, with 13 bases identical to TRBD2. This CDR3 region has 17 residues. With V trimmed by 5 bases and J by 2 bases, 7 bases remained unmatched. CDR1 and CDR2 from the germline V gene are SGHTA and FQGNSA. CDR3 protein: CASSRGTSGTPTDTQYF. CDR3 coding DNA: TGTGCCAGCAGCCGCGGGACTAGCGGGACCCCCACAGATACGCAGTATTTT.

This chain uses TRBV7-9 with TRBJ2-7, with TRBD1 matching over 10 bases. V lost 2 bases to trimming and J lost 5 bases; unmatched junction nucleotides: 6. CDR1 and CDR2 (germline): SEHNR, FQNEAQ (reference sequence). The CDR3 loop spans 15 amino acids. CDR3 residues: CASSLSRTGGDEQYF. The CDR3 region has the DNA TGTGCCAGCAGCTTATCCCGGACAGGGGGGGACGAGCAGTACTTC.